Listed below are T cell receptor beta chains from one sample, sequenced in a study of T cells in Graves' hyperthyroidism and ophthalmopathy. TCRdb redid the calling of the multiplex PCR reads with MiXCR, one entry per CDR3 protein. Of a few hundred thousand distinct CDR3 sequences in the sample, about half were seen once. Source material: peripheral blood or thyroid tissue (not recorded which). The origin of the receptors is an adult woman with Graves' disease, either hyperthyroidism or ophthalmopathy (not recorded which). Each CDR3 is given with its conserved first and last residue. The D gene is left open where the match is weak. Part of the rows lack a size; the others show once, few, many or a class for expanded clones.

CDR3 protein: CSVEKLYEQYF
CDR3 DNA: TGCAGCGTTGAAAAGCTCTACGAGCAGTACTTC
D gene: NA
clone size: NA
J gene: TRBJ2-7
V gene: TRBV29-1

CDR3 protein: CASRFPGGNYGYTF
CDR3 DNA: TGTGCCAGCCGATTCCCGGGGGGTAACTATGGCTACACCTTC
D gene: NA
clone size: many
J gene: TRBJ1-2
V gene: TRBV2

CDR3 protein: CASRHLAGLSYEQYF
CDR3 DNA: TGTGCCAGCAGACACCTAGCCGGCCTCTCCTACGAGCAGTACTTC
D gene: NA
clone size: NA
J gene: TRBJ2-7
V gene: TRBV6-1

CDR3 protein: CASTPVASNQPLHF
CDR3 DNA: TGTGCCAGCACTCCGGTGGCTAGCAATCAGCCCCTCCACTTT
D gene: NA
clone size: NA
J gene: TRBJ1-6
V gene: TRBV2

CDR3 protein: CASRPILSNRNTEAFF
CDR3 DNA: TGCGCCAGCAGACCCATTTTGTCGAATCGAAACACTGAAGCTTTCTTT
D gene: NA
clone size: many
J gene: TRBJ1-1
V gene: TRBV4-1

CDR3 protein: CASSPGGGPETQYF
CDR3 DNA: TGTGCCAGCAGCCCGGGTGGTGGGCCAGAGACCCAGTACTTC
D gene: NA
clone size: NA
J gene: TRBJ2-5
V gene: TRBV7-6

CDR3 protein: CASSIVSGTNQPQHF
CDR3 DNA: TGTGCCAGTAGTATAGTATCAGGGACAAATCAGCCCCAGCATTTT
D gene: NA
clone size: once
J gene: TRBJ1-5
V gene: TRBV19

CDR3 protein: CSVSGTAQETRYF
CDR3 DNA: TGCAGCGTGTCCGGGACGGCCCAAGAGACCCGGTACTTC
D gene: NA
clone size: NA
J gene: TRBJ2-5
V gene: TRBV29-1

CDR3 protein: CASRWDKGLGYTF
CDR3 DNA: TGTGCCAGCAGATGGGACAAGGGTCTAGGCTACACCTTC
D gene: NA
clone size: many
J gene: TRBJ1-2
V gene: TRBV28

CDR3 protein: CASSLRGVDYGYTF
CDR3 DNA: TGTGCCAGCAGCTTAAGGGGGGTTGACTATGGCTACACCTTC
D gene: NA
clone size: many
J gene: TRBJ1-2
V gene: TRBV13

CDR3 protein: CASSQSQGPGNTIYF
CDR3 DNA: TGTGCCAGCAGCCAATCGCAGGGACCTGGAAACACCATATATTTT
D gene: NA
clone size: many
J gene: TRBJ1-3
V gene: TRBV3-1

CDR3 protein: CSTPAPGEAYSPLHF
CDR3 DNA: TGCAGTACTCCCGCCCCGGGGGAGGCCTATTCACCCCTCCACTTT
D gene: NA
clone size: NA
J gene: TRBJ1-6
V gene: TRBV20-1

CDR3 protein: CSYSNATGYYEQYF
CDR3 DNA: TGCAGTTACTCGAACGCAACGGGGTACTACGAGCAGTACTTC
D gene: NA
clone size: NA
J gene: TRBJ2-7
V gene: TRBV20-1

CDR3 protein: CASSSIRTGGAYEQYF
CDR3 DNA: TGCGCCAGCAGCAGTATCAGGACAGGGGGCGCGTACGAGCAGTACTTC
D gene: TRBD1
clone size: many
J gene: TRBJ2-7
V gene: TRBV5-1

CDR3 protein: CASSSPPYRGSGETQYF
CDR3 DNA: TGTGCCAGCAGTTCCCCCCCCTACCGGGGATCAGGAGAGACCCAGTACTTC
D gene: NA
clone size: few
J gene: TRBJ2-5
V gene: TRBV7-8

CDR3 protein: CASSLRLAGITDTQYF
CDR3 DNA: TGTGCCAGCAGTTTAAGACTAGCGGGCATCACAGATACGCAGTATTTT
D gene: TRBD2
clone size: few
J gene: TRBJ2-3
V gene: TRBV12-3/TRBV12-4

CDR3 protein: CSARTGANTEAFF
CDR3 DNA: TGCAGCGCCCGGACAGGGGCCAACACTGAAGCTTTCTTT
D gene: TRBD1
clone size: NA
J gene: TRBJ1-1
V gene: TRBV29-1

CDR3 protein: CASSVISNTIYF
CDR3 DNA: TGTGCCAGCAGTGTGATCAGTAACACCATATATTTT
D gene: NA
clone size: NA
J gene: TRBJ1-3
V gene: TRBV2

CDR3 protein: CSVRTGTDPNYGYTF
CDR3 DNA: TGCAGCGTACGGACCGGGACAGACCCTAACTATGGCTACACCTTC
D gene: TRBD1
clone size: NA
J gene: TRBJ1-2
V gene: TRBV29-1